These T cell receptor beta chains were read from a single sample in a study of OX40 agonist ivuxolimab in advanced cancers. TCRdb's copy holds only in-frame clones and misses some; the assay was immunoSEQ multiplex PCR. Of tens of thousands of clones listed, 75% to 90% are singletons. The sample was CD4+ or CD8+ T cells sorted from blood, taken in a trial of the OX40 agonist ivuxolimab. These receptors were taken from an adult with an advanced solid tumor such as melanoma, head and neck, liver or kidney cancer. Both conserved end residues are part of each CDR3. Fields, in order: J gene, V gene, CDR3 protein.

j_gene: TRBJ2-7
v_gene: TRBV5-5
CDR3aa: CASSLEGQIYEQYF

j_gene: TRBJ2-1
v_gene: TRBV19
CDR3aa: CASSIGLAGIDEQFF

j_gene: TRBJ2-3
v_gene: TRBV27
CDR3aa: CASSRREESDTQYF

j_gene: TRBJ1-3
v_gene: TRBV6-5
CDR3aa: CASSKRAGLGNTIYF

j_gene: TRBJ2-1
v_gene: TRBV28
CDR3aa: CASSPLAGGPWGEQFF

j_gene: TRBJ1-5
v_gene: TRBV6-1
CDR3aa: CASSERQSGSNQPQHF

j_gene: TRBJ2-5
v_gene: TRBV7-8
CDR3aa: CASSSYGEGGTQYF

j_gene: TRBJ2-1
v_gene: TRBV2
CDR3aa: CASSEGSWEQFF

j_gene: TRBJ1-3
v_gene: TRBV18
CDR3aa: CASSLTVGGLGRNTIYF

j_gene: TRBJ1-2
v_gene: TRBV5-1
CDR3aa: CASSLDRGSGGYTF